This paragraph reports one T cell receptor beta chain. The antigen remains unidentified. This entry is derived from a study of blood T cells in healthy people across ages. General study points: Donor CMV status, an unknown factor, possibly confounded changes in expanded clonotypes.

CDR3 length equals 14 residues. Germline CDR1 reads SGHTA; CDR2 reads FQGNSA. After removal of 11 bases from V and 2 bases from J, the junction contained 7 bases not matched to a gene. The use of a sample-barcoded 5' primer and a J-beta primer mix characterized a second PCR of roughly 6 to 12 cycles. TCRdb re-called the 5' RACE reads with MiXCR, one entry per CDR3 protein. This sample has fewer than 1 million distinct CDR3 sequences, with more than 40% found just once. The sequence came from a man aged 55-75 years in good health. J is TRBJ2-1 and V is TRBV7-2, with 9 positions matching TRBD1. The sequenced sample was blood. In DNA form, the CDR3 reads TGTGCCCAGGAGGGGACAGGGCCCTACAATGAGCAGTTCTTC. Encoded protein: CAQEGTGPYNEQFF. Using reference TRBV7-2 and TRBJ2-1 for the parts outside the CDR3, the full variable domain is GAGVSQSPSNKVTEKGKDVELRCDPISGHTALYWYRQSLGQGLEFLIYFQGNSAPDKSGLPSDRFSAERTGGSVSTLTIQRTQQEDSAVYLCAQEGTGPYNEQFFGPGTRLTVL.